Shown below are 9 T cell receptor beta chains from a single sample sequenced in a study of cytomegalovirus exposure and HLA in healthy donors. The PCR used 60 Vbeta and 13 Jbeta primers. Profiling relied on immunoSEQ multiplex PCR, and the TCRdb table lists in-frame clones only, not all of them. The profile shows hundreds of thousands of clones, more than 65% of them singletons. Sequenced: PBMCs. The receptors originated from a man between 18 and 29 years old in good health and CMV-seronegative.

The chain joins TRBV7-9 to TRBJ2-1, with 12 bases that match TRBD2. The CDR3 is 15 amino acids. Trimming cost V 5 bases and J 7 bases; bases outside gene matches: 6. CDR1 is SEHNR and CDR2 is FQNEAQ in the germline V gene (reference sequence). CDR3 region: CASSNGTSGLNEQFF. The CDR3 DNA reads as TGTGCCAGCAGCAACGGGACTAGCGGGTTGAATGAGCAGTTCTTC. The entire variable domain, with the rest obtained from reference TRBV7-9 and TRBJ2-1, is as follows: DTGVSQNPRHKITKRGQNVTFRCDPISEHNRLYWYRQTLGQGPEFLTYFQNEAQLEKSRLLSDRFSAERPKGSFSTLEIQRTEQGDSAMYLCASSNGTSGLNEQFFGPGTRLTVL.

V gene TRBV28 combines with J gene TRBJ2-7; 9 nucleotides agree with TRBD1. The junction had 6 bases not matched to a gene; V was cut back by 6 bases and J by 3 bases. The CDR3 runs to 14 residues. Germline CDR1 MDHEN, CDR2 SYDVKM. For the CDR3, the DNA is TGTGCCAGCAGGGTCGACAGGGGGGGCTACGAGCAGTACTTC. It is translated as CASRVDRGGYEQYF. The full variable domain, rest sourced from reference TRBV28 and TRBJ2-7, is DVKVTQSSRYLVKRTGEKVFLECVQDMDHENMFWYRQDPGLGLRLIYFSYDVKMKEKGDIPEGYSVSREKKERFSLILESASTNQTSMYLCASRVDRGGYEQYFGPGTRLTVT.

The chain is built from TRBV13 and TRBJ2-1; tentative D call: TRBD2 (6 bases). Germline V gives CDR1 PRHDT, CDR2 FYEKMQ (reference sequence). The V gene lost 7 bases and the J gene lost 1 base, with 26 bases spanning the gap. There are 19 residues in the CDR3. The CDR3 DNA sequence: TGTGCCAGCACCTCTGGGCTAGCGCGCTCCCCGGCGTCCTACAATGAGCAGTTCTTC. Its translation is CASTSGLARSPASYNEQFF.

The chain links TRBV27 to TRBJ1-5, with D maybe TRBD1 (6 bases). CDR3 length: 14 residues. Germline V gene data show CDR1 as MNHEY and CDR2 as SMNVEV (reference sequence). The germline V and J ends were trimmed by 7 bases and 6 bases, with 16 bases remaining between them. For the CDR3, the DNA is TGTGCCAGCACGGGGGCCGGGGGGGGTCAGCCCCAGCATTTT. As protein: CASTGAGGGQPQHF.

This clone was observed a few times. The V gene is TRBV6-1, the J gene TRBJ1-2, with a tentative D call TRBD1 (5 bases). The CDR3 has 13 residues. Between the trimmed V and J ends, which lost 4 bases and 7 bases, there was a span of 13 bases. CDR1 and CDR2 (germline): MNHNS, SASEGT. CDR3 residues: CASSGTGFGGYTF. The CDR3 bases are TGTGCCAGCAGTGGAACAGGTTTCGGTGGCTACACCTTC.

The genes are TRBV18 and TRBJ2-7; maybe TRBD1 (6 bases). The CDR3 totals 16 residues. Germline V CDR1 and CDR2: KGHSH, LQKENI. The V end lost 5 bases, the J end lost 6 bases, and 23 bases lay between the germline ends. The CDR3 region has the DNA TGTGCCAGCTCATCCTCCCCGGGACAAACAACAACCGAGCAGTACTTC. It yields the protein CASSSSPGQTTTEQYF.

The chain has TRBV5-5 and TRBJ2-5; D is possibly TRBD1 (5 bases). Germline values: CDR1 SGHKS, CDR2 YYEKEE (reference sequence). CDR3 length: 15 residues. Trimming stripped 4 bases from V and 1 base from J, with 14 bases between. The CDR3 here is CASSLKGIPQETQYF. For the CDR3, the DNA is TGTGCCAGCAGCCTGAAGGGGATTCCCCAAGAGACCCAGTACTTC.

This sequence joins TRBV10-3 and TRBJ1-5; tentative D call: TRBD1 (5 bases). The CDR3 has 15 residues. In germline, CDR1 is ENHRY, CDR2 SYGVKD. The V gene lost 1 base and the J gene lost 3 bases, with 10 bases spanning the gap. CDR3 loop: CAISEFGQNNQPQHF. The CDR3 DNA is TGTGCCATCAGTGAGTTCGGACAAAACAATCAGCCCCAGCATTTT.

The table lists this clone with a count of one. This chain links TRBV5-6 with TRBJ2-3; D uncertain. CDR1 is SGHDT, CDR2 YYEEEE, per germline. The V and J ends lost 1 base and 2 bases respectively, with 5 bases between them. The CDR3 covers 13 residues. CDR3 loop: CASSLFFTDTQYF. The CDR3 nucleotides are TGTGCCAGCAGCTTGTTCTTCACAGATACGCAGTATTTT.